This TCR beta chain stems from a study of shared clonotypes between healthy human individuals. CDR3 size: 10 residues. V was pared by 6 bases and J by 11 bases, with 9 bases between. Germline V gives CDR1 MNHNS, CDR2 SASEGT. Authors' processing steps: Filtering was not the same, since immunoSEQ gave junction-only sequences without quality scores. Produced via immunoSEQ multiplex PCR; TCRdb's table is partial and in-frame only. The D gene and trimming were derived from the DNA, and the V and J assignments and clone size from that table. The sample includes about 1.1 million clones, 70% to 85% seen only once; the top ten take 0.89%. The healthy adult donors were HIV-negative and reported no recent acute infections or vaccinations.

Sequencing input: memory CD4+ T cells from PBMCs. The subset was: CD45RA-negative fraction. The chain has TRBV6-1 and TRBJ2-3; perhaps TRBD2 as D (5 bases). This TCR was recovered from a man aged 18 to 29 in good health. Some clones in this sample may be carry-over from other donors' samples. The CDR3 bases are TGTGCCAGCAGAGAGCGGATGCAGTATTTT. Protein product: CASRERMQYF.